The sequence of this T cell receptor beta chain was determined in a study of blood T cell repertoires in COVID-19. Overall study context: Researchers got acute and convalescent COVID-19 samples from the United States, Italy and Spain. The analysed material was cDNA or gDNA that came from T cells, B-cell-depleted T cells, or PBMCs.

Sequencing was performed with immunoSEQ multiplex PCR; in TCRdb, only in-frame clones are kept and a portion is missing. The sample yields just over 650,000 clones, 90% seen once. Germline CDR1 and CDR2: SEHNR and FQNEAQ (reference sequence). CDR3 size: 14 residues. V shed 5 bases, J shed 2 bases, and the junction held 2 bases outside the gene matches. This clone was detected once. Sequencing was carried out using peripheral blood. V and J are TRBV7-9 and TRBJ1-5; 8 bases are a match to TRBD1. The sequence derives from a woman aged 18-30 years with acute or convalescent COVID-19. CDR3 residues: CASSRGQGNQPQHF. The CDR3 DNA follows: TGTGCCAGCAGCCGGGGACAGGGCAATCAGCCCCAGCATTTT.